Each of the 8 T cell receptor beta chains below was sequenced from the same sample in a study of shared clonotypes between healthy human individuals. Profiling relied on immunoSEQ multiplex PCR, and the TCRdb table lists in-frame clones only, not all of them. The table lists 850,000 to 1,200,000 clones, approximately 70% of them singletons, with nearly 1.5% in the top ten. Sequencing was performed on memory CD4+ T cells sorted from blood. Subset in this sample: CD45RA-negative fraction. These receptor sequences come from a man aged 18 to 29 in good health.

V and J are TRBV6-1 and TRBJ1-2; D possibly corresponds to TRBD1 (5 bases). CDR1 MNHNS and CDR2 SASEGT come from the germline V gene. V lost 8 bases to trimming and J lost 4 bases, with 17 bases between them. The CDR3 extends over 14 amino acids. The CDR3 sequence is CASSGGWSGYGYTF. The CDR3, as DNA: TGTGCCAGCTCCGGGGGGTGGTCCGGCTATGGCTACACCTTC.

This clone was recorded a few times. For the CDR3, the DNA is TGTGCCAGCTCACCAGCGACAGGGTCCGGGGAGCTGTTTTTT. Translation gives CASSPATGSGELFF. V and J are TRBV18 and TRBJ2-2; 7 bases are a match to TRBD1. This CDR3 spans 14 amino acids. Germline V CDR1 and CDR2: KGHSH, LQKENI. J gave up 6 bases and V 2 bases, and 3 bases lay outside the gene matches.

The chain carries TRBV12-5 and TRBJ2-1; 7 nucleotides match TRBD1. CDR3 length equals 13 residues. Trimming cost V 5 bases and J 6 bases; bases outside gene matches: 4. Per the germline V gene, CDR1 is LGHNT and CDR2 is FRNRAP. The CDR3 DNA sequence: TGTGCTAGTGGTACAGGGGTGGGCAATGAGCAGTTCTTC. Its protein is CASGTGVGNEQFF.

The rearrangement uses TRBV5-1 and TRBJ2-2, with D maybe TRBD2 (6 bases). In germline, CDR1 is SGHRS, CDR2 YFSETQ. The length of the CDR3 is 14 residues. The germline V and J ends were trimmed by 0 bases and 7 bases, with 10 bases remaining between them. In DNA form, the CDR3 reads TGCGCCAGCAGCTTGGCCTCCGGGGGCGGGGAGCTGTTTTTT. As protein: CASSLASGGGELFF. Full variable domain (rest looked up from reference TRBV5-1 and TRBJ2-2): KAGVTQTPRYLIKTRGQQVTLSCSPISGHRSVSWYQQTPGQGLQFLFEYFSETQRNKGNFPGRFSGRQFSNSRSEMNVSTLELGDSALYLCASSLASGGGELFFGEGSRLTVL.

In DNA form, the CDR3 reads TGTGCCAGCCAGACGATCAATCAGCCCCAGCATTTT. Amino acid sequence: CASQTINQPQHF. J is TRBJ1-5 and V is TRBV7-9; D unresolved. This CDR3 region has 12 residues. V was clipped by 8 bases and J by 3 bases, with 8 bases between them. The germline V gene has CDR1 SEHNR and CDR2 FQNEAQ (reference sequence).

This clone turned up a few times. The V gene is TRBV7-9, the J gene TRBJ1-1; unclear D gene. Germline CDR1 reads SEHNR; CDR2 reads FQNEAQ (reference sequence). The CDR3 has 13 residues. The ends were cut back, 5 bases at V and 1 base at J, with 8 bases in the middle. CDR3 nucleotides: TGTGCCAGCAGCCCCTCCGGGAACACTGAAGCTTTCTTT. This codes for CASSPSGNTEAFF.

A note on this clone: The sample contains more than one DNA sequence encoding this CDR3. The V call is TRBV7-2, the J call TRBJ2-5; D remains unclear. Per germline, CDR1 SGHTA and CDR2 FQGNSA. Trimming shortened V by 1 base and J by 1 base, and 7 bases separated the two germline ends. This CDR3 has 14 amino acids. CDR3 sequence: CASSLGPGQETQYF. CDR3 bases: TGTGCCAGCAGCTTAGGCCCGGGCCAAGAGACCCAGTACTTC.

The chain links TRBV7-2 to TRBJ2-1, with 9 bases lining up with TRBD1. CDR1 and CDR2 from the germline V gene are SGHTA and FQGNSA. V lost 1 base to trimming and J lost 6 bases; unmatched junction nucleotides: 4. This CDR3 contains 15 residues. The DNA of the CDR3 is TGTGCCAGCAGCTTAGACAGGGGGCTCATCAATGAGCAGTTCTTC. Protein sequence: CASSLDRGLINEQFF.